This TCR beta chain is from a study of CD8 T cells in Susac syndrome. From blood CD8+ and CD4+ T cells, the TCR beta chain was sequenced. When the RNA was reverse transcribed, random hexamers were used with an input of roughly 0.5 to 1 ug. A single record per CDR3 protein comes from TCRdb applying MiXCR to the immunoSEQ multiplex PCR reads. The table includes some 76,000 distinct CDR3 sequences, roughly nine tenths detected once. There are 15 residues in the CDR3. Germline values: CDR1 PRHDT, CDR2 FYEKMQ (reference sequence). The V and J ends lost 4 bases and 4 bases, in that order; junction bases with no gene match: 6. This clonotype has more than one count but fewer than ten.

The sequence derives from a human donor with multiple sclerosis. Sequencing used CD8+ T cells from PBMCs. The rearrangement uses TRBV13 and TRBJ2-5; 10 bases are shared with TRBD2. CDR3 in amino acids: CASSSTPSGRETQYF. The CDR3 coding sequence is TGTGCCAGCAGCTCGACCCCTAGCGGGAGAGAGACCCAGTACTTC.